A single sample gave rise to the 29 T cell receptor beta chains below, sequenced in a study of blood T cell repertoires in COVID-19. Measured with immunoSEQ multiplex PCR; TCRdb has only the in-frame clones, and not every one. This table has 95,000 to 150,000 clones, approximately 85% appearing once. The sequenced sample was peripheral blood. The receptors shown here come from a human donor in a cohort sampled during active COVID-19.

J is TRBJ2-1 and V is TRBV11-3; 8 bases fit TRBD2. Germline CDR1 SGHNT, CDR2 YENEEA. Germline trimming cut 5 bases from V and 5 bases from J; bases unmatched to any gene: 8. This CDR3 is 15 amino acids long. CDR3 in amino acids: CASSRAGAANNEQFF. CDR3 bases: TGTGCCAGCAGCCGAGCGGGGGCTGCGAACAATGAGCAGTTCTTC.

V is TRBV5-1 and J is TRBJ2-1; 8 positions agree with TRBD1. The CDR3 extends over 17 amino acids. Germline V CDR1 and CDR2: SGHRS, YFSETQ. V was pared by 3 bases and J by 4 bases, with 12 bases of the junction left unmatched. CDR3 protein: CASSWGATGEDYNEQFF. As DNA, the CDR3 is TGCGCCAGCAGCTGGGGGGCGACAGGGGAAGATTACAATGAGCAGTTCTTC.

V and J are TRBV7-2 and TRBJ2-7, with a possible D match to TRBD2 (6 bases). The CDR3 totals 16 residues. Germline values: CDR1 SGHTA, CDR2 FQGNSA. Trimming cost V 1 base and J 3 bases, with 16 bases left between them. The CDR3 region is CASSLGLTGGFYEQYF. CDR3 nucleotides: TGTGCCAGCAGCTTAGGCCTGACTGGGGGGTTCTACGAGCAGTACTTC.

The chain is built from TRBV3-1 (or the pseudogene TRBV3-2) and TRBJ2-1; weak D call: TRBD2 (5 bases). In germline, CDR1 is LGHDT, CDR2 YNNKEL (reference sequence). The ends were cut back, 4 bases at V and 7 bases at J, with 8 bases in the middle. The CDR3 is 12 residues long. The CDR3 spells CASSPSGNEQFF. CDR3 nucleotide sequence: TGTGCCAGCAGCCCCAGCGGTAATGAGCAGTTCTTC.

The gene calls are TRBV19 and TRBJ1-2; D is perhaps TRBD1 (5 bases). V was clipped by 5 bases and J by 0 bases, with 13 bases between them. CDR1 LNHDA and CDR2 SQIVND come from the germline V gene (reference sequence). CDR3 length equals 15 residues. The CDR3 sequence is CASSRETGANYGYTF. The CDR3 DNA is TGTGCCAGTAGTCGAGAGACGGGGGCTAACTATGGCTACACCTTC. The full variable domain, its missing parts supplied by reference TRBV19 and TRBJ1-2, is DGGITQSPKYLFRKEGQNVTLSCEQNLNHDAMYWYRQDPGQGLRLIYYSQIVNDFQKGDIAEGYSVSREKKESFPLTVTSAQKNPTAFYLCASSRETGANYGYTFGSGTRLTVV.

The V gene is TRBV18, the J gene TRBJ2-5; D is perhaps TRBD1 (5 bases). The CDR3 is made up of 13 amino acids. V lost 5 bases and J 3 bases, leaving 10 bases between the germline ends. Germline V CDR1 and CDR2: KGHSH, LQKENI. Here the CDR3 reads CASSFRDKETQYF. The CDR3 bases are TGTGCCAGCTCATTCAGGGATAAAGAGACCCAGTACTTC.

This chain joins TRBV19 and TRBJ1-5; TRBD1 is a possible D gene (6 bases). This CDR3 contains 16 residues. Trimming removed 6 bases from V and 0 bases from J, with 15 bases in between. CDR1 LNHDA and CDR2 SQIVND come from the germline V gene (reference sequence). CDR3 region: CASRNRELYSNQPQHF. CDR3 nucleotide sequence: TGTGCCAGTAGGAACAGGGAGCTATATAGCAATCAGCCCCAGCATTTT.

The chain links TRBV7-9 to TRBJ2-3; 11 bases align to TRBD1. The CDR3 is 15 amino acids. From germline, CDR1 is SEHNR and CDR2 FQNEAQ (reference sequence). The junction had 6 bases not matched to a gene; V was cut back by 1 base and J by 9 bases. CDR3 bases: TGTGCCAGCAGCTTAGTGGGACAGGGGGACACGACGCAGTATTTT. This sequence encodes CASSLVGQGDTTQYF.

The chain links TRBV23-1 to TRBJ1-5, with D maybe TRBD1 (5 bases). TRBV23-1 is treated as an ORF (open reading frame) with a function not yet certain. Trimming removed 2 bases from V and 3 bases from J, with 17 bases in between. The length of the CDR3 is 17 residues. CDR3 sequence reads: CASSQRGLLKTNQPQHF. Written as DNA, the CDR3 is TGCGCCAGCAGTCAAAGGGGACTTCTGAAAACCAATCAGCCCCAGCATTTT.

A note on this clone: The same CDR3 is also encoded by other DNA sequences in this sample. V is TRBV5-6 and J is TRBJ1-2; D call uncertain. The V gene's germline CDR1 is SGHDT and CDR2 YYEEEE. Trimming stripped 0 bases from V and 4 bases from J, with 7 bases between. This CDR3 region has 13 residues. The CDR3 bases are TGTGCCAGCAGCTTGGGGCAGATCTATGGCTACACCTTC. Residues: CASSLGQIYGYTF. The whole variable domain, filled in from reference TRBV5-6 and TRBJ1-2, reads DAGVTQSPTHLIKTRGQQVTLRCSPKSGHDTVSWYQQALGQGPQFIFQYYEEEERQRGNFPDRFSGHQFPNYSSELNVNALLLGDSALYLCASSLGQIYGYTFGSGTRLTVV.

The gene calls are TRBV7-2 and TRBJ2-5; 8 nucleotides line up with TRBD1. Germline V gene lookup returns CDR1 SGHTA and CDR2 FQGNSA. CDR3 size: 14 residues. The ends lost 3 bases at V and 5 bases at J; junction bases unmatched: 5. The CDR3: CASSLWQGAETQYF. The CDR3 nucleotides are TGTGCCAGCAGCTTGTGGCAGGGGGCCGAGACCCAGTACTTC.

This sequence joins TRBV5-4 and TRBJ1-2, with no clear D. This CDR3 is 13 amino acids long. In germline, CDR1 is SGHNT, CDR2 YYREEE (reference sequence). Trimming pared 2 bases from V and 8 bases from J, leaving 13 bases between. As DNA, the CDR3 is TGTGCCAGCAGCTTAATGATGACGGAGGGCTACACCTTC. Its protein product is CASSLMMTEGYTF.

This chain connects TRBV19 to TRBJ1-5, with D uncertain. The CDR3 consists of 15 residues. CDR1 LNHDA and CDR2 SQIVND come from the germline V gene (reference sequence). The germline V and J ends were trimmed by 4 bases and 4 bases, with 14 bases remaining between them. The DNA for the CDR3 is TGTGCCAGTAGTAGGCGGGGAGAAGCGAATCAGCCCCAGCATTTT. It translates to CASSRRGEANQPQHF.

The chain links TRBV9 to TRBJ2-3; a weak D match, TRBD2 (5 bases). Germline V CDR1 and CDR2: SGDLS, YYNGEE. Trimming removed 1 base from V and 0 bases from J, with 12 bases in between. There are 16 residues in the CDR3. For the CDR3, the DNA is TGTGCCAGCAGCGTACTCCCGAGAGGGAGCACAGATACGCAGTATTTT. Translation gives CASSVLPRGSTDTQYF.

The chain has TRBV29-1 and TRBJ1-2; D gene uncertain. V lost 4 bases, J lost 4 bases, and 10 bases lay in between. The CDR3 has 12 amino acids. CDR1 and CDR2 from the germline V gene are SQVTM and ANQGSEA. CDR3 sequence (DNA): TGCAGCGTTGGAGGAGTGTCCTATGGCTACACCTTC. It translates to CSVGGVSYGYTF.

CDR3 in DNA: TGTGTCAGAAGCTCTAACGGGGGTTGGGCCAAAAACATTCAGTACTTC. Protein sequence: CVRSSNGGWAKNIQYF. The chain couples TRBV7-5 to TRBJ2-4; TRBD2 reflects the table's D call only, with no check against the DNA. TRBV7-5 is recorded as a pseudogene. This CDR3 contains 16 residues.

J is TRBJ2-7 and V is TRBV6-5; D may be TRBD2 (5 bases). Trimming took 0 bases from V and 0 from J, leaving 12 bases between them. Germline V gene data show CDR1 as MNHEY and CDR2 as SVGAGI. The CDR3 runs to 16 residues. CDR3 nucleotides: TGTGCCAGCAGTTACTCGGGGTACGGGAACTCCTACGAGCAGTACTTC. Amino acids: CASSYSGYGNSYEQYF.

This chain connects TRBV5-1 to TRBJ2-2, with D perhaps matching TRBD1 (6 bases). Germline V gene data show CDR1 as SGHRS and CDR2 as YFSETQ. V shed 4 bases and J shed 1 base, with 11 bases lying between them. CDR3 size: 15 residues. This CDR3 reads CASSPGQMNTGELFF. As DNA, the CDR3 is TGCGCCAGCAGCCCAGGACAGATGAACACCGGGGAGCTGTTTTTT.

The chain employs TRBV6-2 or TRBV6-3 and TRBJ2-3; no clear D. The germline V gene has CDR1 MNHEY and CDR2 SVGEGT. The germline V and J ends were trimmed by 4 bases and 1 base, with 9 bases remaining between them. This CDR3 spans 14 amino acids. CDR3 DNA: TGTGCCAGCAGTTCGGGTTTCCGCACAGATACGCAGTATTTT. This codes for CASSSGFRTDTQYF.

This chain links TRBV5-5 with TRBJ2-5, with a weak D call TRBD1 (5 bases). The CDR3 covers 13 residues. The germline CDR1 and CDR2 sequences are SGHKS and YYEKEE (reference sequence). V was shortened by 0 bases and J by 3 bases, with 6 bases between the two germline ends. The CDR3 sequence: CASSLGREETQYF. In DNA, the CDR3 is TGTGCCAGCAGCTTGGGCAGGGAAGAGACCCAGTACTTC.

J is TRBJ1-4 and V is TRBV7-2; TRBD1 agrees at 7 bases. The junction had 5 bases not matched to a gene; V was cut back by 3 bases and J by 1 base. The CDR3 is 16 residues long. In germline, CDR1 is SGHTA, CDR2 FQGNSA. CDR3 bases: TGTGCCAGCAGCTTTCAGGGGGTGGGAACTAATGAAAAACTGTTTTTT. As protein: CASSFQGVGTNEKLFF.

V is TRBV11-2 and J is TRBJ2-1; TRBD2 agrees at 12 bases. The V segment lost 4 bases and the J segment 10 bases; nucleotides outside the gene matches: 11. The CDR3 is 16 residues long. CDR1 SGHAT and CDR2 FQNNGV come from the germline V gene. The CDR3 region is CASSSRLAGVGQEQFF. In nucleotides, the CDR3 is TGTGCCAGCAGCTCGAGACTAGCGGGGGTGGGTCAGGAGCAGTTCTTC.

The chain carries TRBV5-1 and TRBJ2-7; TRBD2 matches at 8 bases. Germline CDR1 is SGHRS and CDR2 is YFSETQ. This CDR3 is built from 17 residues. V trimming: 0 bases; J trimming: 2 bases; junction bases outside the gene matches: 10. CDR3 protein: CASSLAETSGATYEQYF. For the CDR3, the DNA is TGCGCCAGCAGCTTGGCCGAAACTAGCGGAGCTACCTACGAGCAGTACTTC.

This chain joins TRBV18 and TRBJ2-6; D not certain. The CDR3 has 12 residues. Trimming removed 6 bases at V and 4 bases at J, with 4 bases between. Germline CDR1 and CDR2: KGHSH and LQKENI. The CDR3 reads CASSTGANVLTF. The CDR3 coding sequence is TGTGCCAGCTCGACAGGGGCCAACGTCCTGACTTTC.

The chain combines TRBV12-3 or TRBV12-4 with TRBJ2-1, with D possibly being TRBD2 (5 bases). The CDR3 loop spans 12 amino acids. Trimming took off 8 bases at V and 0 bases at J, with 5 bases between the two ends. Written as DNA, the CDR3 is TGTGCCAGCGGACTCTCCTACAATGAGCAGTTCTTC. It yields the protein CASGLSYNEQFF.

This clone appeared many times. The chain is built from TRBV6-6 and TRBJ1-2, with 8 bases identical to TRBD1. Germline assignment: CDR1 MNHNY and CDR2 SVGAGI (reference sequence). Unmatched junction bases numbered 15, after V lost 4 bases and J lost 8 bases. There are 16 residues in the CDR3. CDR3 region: CASSSRPKTGVDGYTF. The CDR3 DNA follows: TGTGCCAGCAGTTCGCGACCAAAGACAGGGGTCGACGGCTACACCTTC.

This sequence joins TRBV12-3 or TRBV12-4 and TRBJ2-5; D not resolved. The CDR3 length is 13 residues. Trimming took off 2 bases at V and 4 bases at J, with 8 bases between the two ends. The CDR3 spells CASSLRRGETQYF. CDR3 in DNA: TGTGCCAGCAGTTTAAGGCGAGGAGAGACCCAGTACTTC.

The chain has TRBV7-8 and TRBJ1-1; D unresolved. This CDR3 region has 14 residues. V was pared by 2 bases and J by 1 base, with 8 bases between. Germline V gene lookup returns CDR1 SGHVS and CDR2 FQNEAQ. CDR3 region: CASSLRHPNTEAFF. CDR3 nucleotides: TGTGCCAGCAGCTTACGACACCCGAACACTGAAGCTTTCTTT.

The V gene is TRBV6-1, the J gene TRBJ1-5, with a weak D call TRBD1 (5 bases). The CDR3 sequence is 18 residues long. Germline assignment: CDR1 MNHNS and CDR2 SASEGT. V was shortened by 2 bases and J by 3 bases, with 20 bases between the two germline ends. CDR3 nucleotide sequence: TGTGCCAGCAGTGAACGAAGGCCTCGGCCAGGGAACAATCAGCCCCAGCATTTT. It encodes CASSERRPRPGNNQPQHF.